The source of this T cell receptor (beta chain) is a study of T-cell memory formation after mild COVID-19. This clonotype has a handful of counts. As yet, its antigen is unknown. The authors produced TCR alpha and TCR beta cDNA libraries with sample barcodes and UMIs by 5'RACE using constant-segment primers. TCRdb called the 5' RACE reads again in MiXCR, with one record for every CDR3 protein. The profile shows about 340,000 distinct CDR3 sequences, approximately 13% of them singletons. V trimming: 2 bases; J trimming: 3 bases; junction bases outside the gene matches: 1. The CDR3 is made up of 15 amino acids. Overall study findings and caveats: Cross-reactive memory seemingly joined, as some responding clones were found in pre-infection memory. Whether second-wave clones peaking at day 37 were SARS-CoV-2 specific went unconfirmed.

The sample comprised PBMCs or a T cell subset sorted from them (not recorded which). The rearrangement links TRBV12-3 or TRBV12-4 to TRBJ2-1; TRBD2 matches 10 bases. The origin of this receptor is a young man who had mild COVID-19 (a few samples of this study predate the infection). Cell type and time point are not known. This chain's CDR3 is CASSLRTSGYNEQFF. The CDR3 nucleotides read TGTGCCAGCAGTTTAAGGACTAGCGGCTACAATGAGCAGTTCTTC.